The source of this T cell receptor beta chain is a study of chemoradiotherapy in HPV16-positive cancers. The V end lost 5 bases, the J end lost 4 bases, and 11 bases lay between the germline ends. The CDR3 is 13 residues long. CDR1 KGHSH and CDR2 LQKENI come from the germline V gene. Clones were read by immunoSEQ multiplex PCR, and TCRdb kept only the in-frame ones, dropping some. This sample has about 14,000 clones; approximately 75% occur once, and the top ten carry 10%. Study observations and caveats: Functional assays defining HPV-specific T cells used only two HPV16-positive patients. Non-HPV-specific T cells did not expand in tumors during treatment, whereas candidate HPV-specific clones and E7-related motifs did.

Repeated repertoire sampling spanned the course of chemoradiotherapy. Details on this clone: Its antigen is as yet unknown.

This material was acquired from a patient who underwent chemoradiotherapy. The chain employs TRBV18 and TRBJ1-1; no firm D call. The origin of this receptor is a human donor with HPV-associated anogenital cancer. The CDR3 sequence: CASSSQSGTEAFF. The CDR3 DNA reads as TGTGCCAGCTCATCACAATCGGGCACTGAAGCTTTCTTT.